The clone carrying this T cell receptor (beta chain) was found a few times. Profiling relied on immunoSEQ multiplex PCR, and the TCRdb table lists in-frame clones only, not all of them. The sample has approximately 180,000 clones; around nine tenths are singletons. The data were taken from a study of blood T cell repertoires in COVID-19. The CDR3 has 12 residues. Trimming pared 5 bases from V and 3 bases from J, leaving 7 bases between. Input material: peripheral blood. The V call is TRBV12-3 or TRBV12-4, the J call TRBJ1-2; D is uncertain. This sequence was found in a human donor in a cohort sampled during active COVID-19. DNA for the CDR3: TGTGCCAGCAGTCATAGTCACTATGGCTACACCTTC. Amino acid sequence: CASSHSHYGYTF.